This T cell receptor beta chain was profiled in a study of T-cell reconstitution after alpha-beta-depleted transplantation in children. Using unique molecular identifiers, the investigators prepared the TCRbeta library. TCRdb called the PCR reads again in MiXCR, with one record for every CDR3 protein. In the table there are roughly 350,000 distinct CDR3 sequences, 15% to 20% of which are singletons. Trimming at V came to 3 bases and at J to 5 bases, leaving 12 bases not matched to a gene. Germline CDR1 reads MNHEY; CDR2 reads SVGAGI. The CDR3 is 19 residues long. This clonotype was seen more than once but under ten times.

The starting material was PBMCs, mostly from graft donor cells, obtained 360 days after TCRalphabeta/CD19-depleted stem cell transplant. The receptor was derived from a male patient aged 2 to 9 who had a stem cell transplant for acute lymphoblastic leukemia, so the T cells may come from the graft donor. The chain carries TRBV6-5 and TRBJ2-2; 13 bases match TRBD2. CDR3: CASSYAGGLAGAGTGELFF. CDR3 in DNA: TGTGCCAGCAGTTATGCCGGAGGACTAGCGGGGGCCGGGACCGGGGAGCTGTTTTTT.